A single sample gave rise to the 19 T cell receptor beta chains below, sequenced in a study of OX40 agonist ivuxolimab in advanced cancers. Clones were sequenced by immunoSEQ multiplex PCR, and TCRdb holds only the in-frame ones, with some missing. The sample records roughly 64,000 clones, 80% to 90% being singletons. The specimen comprised CD4+ or CD8+ T cells sorted from blood, sampled in a trial of the OX40 agonist ivuxolimab. Source of these receptors: an adult with an advanced solid tumor such as melanoma, head and neck, liver or kidney cancer.

The V call is TRBV27, the J call TRBJ1-6, with 7 bases that match TRBD1. Germline CDR1 reads MNHEY; CDR2 reads SMNVEV (reference sequence). There are 13 residues in the CDR3. The V and J ends lost 5 bases and 11 bases, in that order; junction bases with no gene match: 6. The CDR3 nucleotides read TGTGCCAGCAGTCAAGCCAGGGGGACACCCCTCCACTTT. Protein: CASSQARGTPLHF.

The chain is built from TRBV28 and TRBJ2-3; D possibly corresponds to TRBD2 (5 bases). Between the trimmed V and J ends, which lost 6 bases and 0 bases, there was a span of 10 bases. Germline CDR1 reads MDHEN; CDR2 reads SYDVKM. The length of the CDR3 is 14 residues. The chain's CDR3 is CASRSGYSTDTQYF. The CDR3 DNA follows: TGTGCCAGCAGAAGCGGTTATAGCACAGATACGCAGTATTTT.

The rearrangement uses TRBV5-1 and TRBJ2-7; D gene uncertain. CDR3 length: 15 amino acids. V shed 4 bases and J shed 2 bases, with 16 bases lying between them. Germline CDR1 is SGHRS and CDR2 is YFSETQ. The CDR3 loop reads CASSLNLDGPYEQYF. DNA of the CDR3: TGCGCCAGCAGCCTAAATCTGGACGGCCCCTACGAGCAGTACTTC.

The chain combines TRBV9 with TRBJ1-4; perhaps TRBD1 as D (5 bases). This CDR3 spans 15 amino acids. In germline, CDR1 is SGDLS, CDR2 YYNGEE. With 5 bases removed from V and 2 bases from J, the gap between germline ends came to 13 bases. The CDR3 DNA reads TGTGCCAGCAGTGTCAACGAGGGGACTAATGAAAAACTGTTTTTT. Encoded protein: CASSVNEGTNEKLFF.

The chain carries TRBV19 and TRBJ2-1; D not resolved. V was pared by 3 bases and J by 0 bases, with 9 bases between. This CDR3 spans 15 amino acids. The germline CDR1 and CDR2 sequences are LNHDA and SQIVND (reference sequence). CDR3 nucleotide sequence: TGTGCCAGTAGTATCCAGTCGAGCTCCTACAATGAGCAGTTCTTC. As protein: CASSIQSSSYNEQFF.

The J gene is TRBJ1-2, the V gene TRBV29-1; maybe TRBD1 (6 bases). Germline CDR1 is SQVTM and CDR2 is ANQGSEA. CDR3 length equals 14 residues. The germline V and J ends were trimmed by 6 bases and 1 base, with 15 bases remaining between them. The CDR3 reads CSVLLQGFNYGYTF. The CDR3 nucleotides read TGCAGCGTCCTACTTCAGGGGTTTAACTATGGCTACACCTTC.

The V gene is TRBV5-6, the J gene TRBJ2-1, with 8 nucleotides matching TRBD2. Looked up from germline, CDR1 is SGHDT and CDR2 is YYEEEE. V trimming: 0 bases; J trimming: 7 bases; junction bases outside the gene matches: 12. This CDR3 region has 17 residues. The CDR3: CASSLAAGGGLGNEQFF. DNA of the CDR3: TGTGCCAGCAGCTTGGCCGCGGGAGGCGGGCTCGGTAATGAGCAGTTCTTC. Looking up the rest from reference TRBV5-6 and TRBJ2-1 gives the full variable domain: DAGVTQSPTHLIKTRGQQVTLRCSPKSGHDTVSWYQQALGQGPQFIFQYYEEEERQRGNFPDRFSGHQFPNYSSELNVNALLLGDSALYLCASSLAAGGGLGNEQFFGPGTRLTVL.

This chain uses TRBV14 with TRBJ2-7; 8 bases match TRBD1. CDR3 length equals 18 residues. V trimming: 0 bases; J trimming: 4 bases; junction bases outside the gene matches: 14. CDR1 SGHDN and CDR2 FVKESK come from the germline V gene. The DNA of the CDR3 is TGTGCCAGCAGCCAAGATCTGCCAGGGGGCAGTTCCTGGTACGAGCAGTACTTC. Amino acids: CASSQDLPGGSSWYEQYF.

V usage is TRBV10-3 and J usage is TRBJ1-3; TRBD1 agrees at 12 bases. Germline V gene sequence: CDR1 ENHRY, CDR2 SYGVKD. This CDR3 region has 16 residues. J was trimmed by 0 bases and V by 4 bases; bases with no gene match: 1. The CDR3: CAISGGQGASGNTIYF. The CDR3 region has the DNA TGTGCCATCAGTGGGGGACAGGGGGCCTCTGGAAACACCATATATTTT.

J is TRBJ2-5 and V is TRBV25-1; D call uncertain. The J call may be faulty, since TRBJ2-7 better matches the DNA end. The length of the CDR3 is 14 residues. The germline V gene has CDR1 MGHDK and CDR2 SYGVNS. CDR3 nucleotide sequence: TGTGCCAGCAGTGAATTTGAATCCTCCTACGAGCAGTACTTC. Its translation is CASSEFESSYEQYF.

This chain uses TRBV5-4 with TRBJ2-2; perhaps D is TRBD1 or TRBD2 (5 bases each). Germline V gives CDR1 SGHNT, CDR2 YYREEE (reference sequence). The CDR3 length is 15 residues. Trimming removed 4 bases at V and 4 bases at J, with 14 bases between. CDR3 in amino acids: CASSPGTPGTGELFF. The DNA for the CDR3 is TGTGCCAGCAGCCCCGGGACCCCCGGCACCGGGGAGCTGTTTTTT.

The chain couples TRBV29-1 to TRBJ1-1; 7 bases map to TRBD1. The CDR3 sequence is 15 residues long. Trimming cost V 7 bases and J 0 bases; bases outside gene matches: 11. Germline V gene sequence: CDR1 SQVTM, CDR2 ANQGSEA. CDR3 in DNA: TGCAGCGGGCAACAGGGGTGGGGGATGAACACTGAAGCTTTCTTT. Encoded protein: CSGQQGWGMNTEAFF.

The chain is built from TRBV18 and TRBJ2-1, with TRBD2 matching over 8 bases. Unmatched junction bases numbered 7, after V lost 5 bases and J lost 4 bases. The V gene's germline CDR1 is KGHSH and CDR2 LQKENI. CDR3 length: 15 amino acids. The CDR3 loop is CASSTLAGSYNEQFF. In nucleotides, the CDR3 is TGTGCCAGCTCAACCTTAGCGGGGAGTTACAATGAGCAGTTCTTC.

In this sample, this clone turned up a few times. V is TRBV2 and J is TRBJ1-2; D gene unclear. Germline V gives CDR1 SNHLY, CDR2 FYNNEI. V lost 6 bases to trimming and J lost 4 bases, with 12 bases between them. CDR3 length: 13 amino acids. The CDR3, as DNA: TGTGCCAGCAGGAAACGCGCGGCCTATGGCTACACCTTC. It specifies CASRKRAAYGYTF.

The chain is built from TRBV7-9 and TRBJ2-3, with TRBD1 as a possible D gene (5 bases). CDR3 length equals 14 residues. V dropped 0 bases and J dropped 4 bases, with 8 bases sitting between them. Germline V gene lookup returns CDR1 SEHNR and CDR2 FQNEAQ (reference sequence). This chain's CDR3 is CASSLAQAADTQYF. The CDR3 bases are TGTGCCAGCAGCTTAGCACAGGCGGCAGATACGCAGTATTTT.

This clone appeared a few times. The chain joins TRBV6-5 to TRBJ2-1, with 11 bases lining up with TRBD2. The CDR3 extends over 15 amino acids. Germline V gives CDR1 MNHEY, CDR2 SVGAGI. With V trimmed by 6 bases and J by 4 bases, 5 bases remained unmatched. The chain's CDR3 is CASRLGLAEYNEQFF. CDR3 DNA sequence: TGTGCCAGCAGGTTGGGACTAGCGGAATACAATGAGCAGTTCTTC.

V usage is TRBV2 and J usage is TRBJ2-1; D assignment may be TRBD1 or TRBD2 (5 bases each). Trimming took 4 bases from V and 5 from J, leaving 15 bases between them. The CDR3 contains 15 residues. CDR1 SNHLY and CDR2 FYNNEI come from the germline V gene. The CDR3 is CASSAVWGWDNEQFF. The CDR3 DNA follows: TGTGCCAGCAGTGCCGTATGGGGGTGGGACAATGAGCAGTTCTTC.

The rearrangement joins TRBV18 to TRBJ2-7; TRBD1 matches at 8 bases. Germline CDR1 reads KGHSH; CDR2 reads LQKENI. The trim removed 3 bases at V and 3 bases at J, leaving 7 bases unmatched. The CDR3 spans 15 residues. CDR3 coding DNA: TGTGCCAGCTCACCCGGGACAGGTGATCTCTACGAGCAGTACTTC. Translation gives CASSPGTGDLYEQYF.

V gene TRBV29-1 combines with J gene TRBJ1-1; D not certain. Germline V gene data show CDR1 as SQVTM and CDR2 as ANQGSEA. This CDR3 region has 12 residues. V was trimmed by 4 bases and J by 3 bases, leaving 9 bases between them. The CDR3 DNA follows: TGCAGCGTTGTTGACGGGGACACTGAAGCTTTCTTT. Protein: CSVVDGDTEAFF.